The sequence of this T cell receptor beta chain was determined in a study of human T cells and chemical hapten exposure. This clonotype was picked up many times. Time point denoted: pre-sensitization, week 0. Described treatment: therapeutic diphenylcyclopropenone sensitization with weekly scalp DPC. Only after blood had been drawn was each patch test applied. Per the original data handling: A typical sample had some 95,000 TCRs, with about 23,224 to 700,000 overall. TCRdb re-derived calls from the RACE reads in MiXCR, one entry per CDR3 protein. It is TCRdb's table, rather than the study itself, that gives the V and J calls and clone size. In the table there are about 42,000 distinct CDR3 sequences, around 11% of which are singletons. Germline CDR1 is SQVTM and CDR2 is ANQGSEA. The junction had 9 bases not matched to a gene; V was cut back by 3 bases and J by 9 bases. The CDR3 runs to 13 residues.

This receptor was obtained from a woman aged 25-40 years with alopecia areata. Some clones in this sample may be carry-over from other donors' samples. This chain uses TRBV29-1 with TRBJ2-5, with 8 bases aligning to TRBD2. This specimen consisted of whole blood, obtained in connection with sensitization to the hapten diphenylcyclopropenone (DPC). The CDR3 sequence is CSVDVTGRAAQYF. The CDR3 DNA follows: TGCAGCGTTGACGTGACCGGGAGGGCGGCCCAGTACTTC.